Listed below are T cell receptor beta chains from one sample, sequenced in a study of Graves' ophthalmopathy and Graves' hyperthyroidism. TCRdb called the multiplex PCR reads again in MiXCR, with one record for every CDR3 protein. The table includes about 210,000 distinct CDR3 sequences, roughly 27% detected once. The sequenced sample consisted of peripheral blood. These receptors all stem from a man over 45 with Graves' ophthalmopathy. Each CDR3 is given with its conserved first and last residue. A D gene is named only where the DNA matches it firmly. Clone size, where shown, is once, few, many, or a class for clones that have expanded.

J gene	V gene	D gene	clone size	CDR3 protein	CDR3 DNA
TRBJ1-5	TRBV15	.	once	CATSRDGISNQPQHF	TGTGCCACCAGCAGAGACGGAATTAGCAATCAGCCCCAGCATTTT
TRBJ2-7	TRBV7-2	.	many	CASSLWGGTASYEQYF	TGTGCCAGCAGCTTATGGGGTGGCACTGCCTCCTACGAGCAGTACTTC
TRBJ1-1	TRBV3-1	TRBD1	many	CASSLSDRTTEAFF	TGTGCCAGCAGCCTTTCGGACAGGACCACTGAAGCTTTCTTT
TRBJ2-7	TRBV7-2	.	many	CASSPRVTGYEQYF	TGTGCCAGCAGCCCGCGGGTTACCGGCTACGAGCAGTACTTC
TRBJ1-1	TRBV6-2/TRBV6-3	TRBD1	.	CASSSYRGKAFF	TGTGCCAGCAGTTCTTACAGGGGGAAAGCTTTCTTT
TRBJ2-7	TRBV6-1	TRBD1	.	CASDRAIHPTSKQYF	TGTGCCAGCGACAGGGCTATACACCCTACGAGCAAGCAGTACTTC
TRBJ2-2	TRBV19	TRBD1	many	CASTTRTGGGNTGELFF	TGTGCCAGTACCACTCGGACAGGCGGCGGGAACACCGGGGAGCTGTTTTTT
TRBJ1-5	TRBV4-3	.	.	CASSQDPTYQPQHF	TGCGCCAGCAGCCAAGACCCAACATATCAGCCCCAGCATTTT
TRBJ2-2	TRBV28	TRBD2	many	CASSLGLAVPNTGELFF	TGTGCCAGCAGTTTAGGACTAGCGGTACCGAACACCGGGGAGCTGTTTTTT
TRBJ2-5	TRBV19	TRBD2	.	CASKSLLAGDTETQYF	TGTGCCAGTAAATCATTACTAGCGGGTGATACAGAGACCCAGTACTTC
TRBJ1-2	TRBV4-2	.	.	CASSQRREYGYTF	TGTGCCAGCAGCCAAAGGAGGGAGTATGGCTACACCTTC
TRBJ2-1	TRBV6-5	TRBD2	.	CASSYGGRDYNEQFF	TGTGCCAGCAGTTATGGCGGGAGGGACTACAATGAGCAGTTCTTC
TRBJ2-5	TRBV28	.	many	CASTSQETQYF	TGTGCCAGCACCTCCCAAGAGACCCAGTACTTC
TRBJ1-1	TRBV27	.	many	CASRIRTETEAFF	TGTGCCAGCAGGATTCGGACCGAGACTGAAGCTTTCTTT
TRBJ2-7	TRBV28	.	many	CASSSPIWRRDYEQYF	TGTGCCAGCAGTTCCCCGATTTGGAGGAGGGACTACGAGCAGTACTTC
TRBJ1-5	TRBV7-2	.	few	CASTPSVLGQPQHF	TGTGCCAGCACCCCGTCAGTCTTAGGTCAGCCCCAGCATTTT
TRBJ1-1	TRBV5-1	TRBD1	many	CASREGGGSYTEAFF	TGCGCCAGCAGGGAAGGGGGCGGATCGTACACTGAAGCTTTCTTT
TRBJ2-5	TRBV12-3/TRBV12-4	.	.	CASRPRGGSSGEETQYF	TGTGCCAGCAGACCAAGGGGGGGGTCCTCCGGGGAAGAGACCCAGTACTTC
TRBJ2-7	TRBV5-1	.	many	CASSLVSQDSSYEQYF	TGCGCCAGCAGCTTGGTTTCCCAGGATAGCTCCTACGAGCAGTACTTC
TRBJ1-1	TRBV29-1	.	.	CSVAVGNTEAFF	TGCAGCGTTGCCGTCGGGAACACTGAAGCTTTCTTT
TRBJ2-7	TRBV12-3/TRBV12-4	.	many	CASSPQVVFYEQYF	TGTGCCAGCAGCCCACAAGTAGTTTTCTACGAGCAGTACTTC
TRBJ2-7	TRBV28	.	.	CASNPSWSYEQYF	TGTGCCAGCAACCCTTCGTGGTCCTACGAGCAGTACTTC
TRBJ2-3	TRBV7-9	TRBD1	many	CASSPRGQHTDTQYF	TGTGCCAGCAGTCCCCGGGGACAGCATACAGATACGCAGTATTTT
TRBJ1-5	TRBV9	TRBD1	many	CASSVGQNNQPQHF	TGTGCCAGCAGCGTGGGACAGAACAATCAGCCCCAGCATTTT
TRBJ1-1	TRBV2	.	many	CASSEGQAYKYTEAFF	TGTGCCAGCAGTGAGGGGCAGGCTTACAAGTACACTGAAGCTTTCTTT
TRBJ2-7	TRBV7-2	.	many	CASSLGVSSAEQYF	TGTGCCAGCAGCTTAGGAGTCTCCTCTGCCGAGCAGTACTTC
TRBJ2-7	TRBV3-1	TRBD2	many	CASSQGYLGLAEGYEQYF	TGTGCCAGCAGCCAGGGGTATCTAGGACTAGCGGAGGGGTACGAGCAGTACTTC
TRBJ2-7	TRBV20-1	TRBD1	many	CSAPDRATYEQYF	TGCAGTGCTCCGGACAGGGCGACCTACGAGCAGTACTTC
TRBJ2-5	TRBV7-9	.	many	CASSLGSGSERETQYF	TGTGCCAGCAGCTTAGGTTCAGGGAGTGAACGGGAGACCCAGTACTTC
TRBJ2-2	TRBV6-2/TRBV6-3	TRBD2	many	CASSADGEGLTGELFF	TGTGCCAGCAGTGCGGATGGGGAGGGCCTCACCGGGGAGCTGTTTTTT
TRBJ1-2	TRBV6-5	.	many	CASSYIAGGSYGYTF	TGTGCCAGCAGTTACATCGCCGGGGGAAGCTATGGCTACACCTTC
TRBJ1-5	TRBV6-1	.	.	CASSELGGGLKPQHF	TGTGCCAGCAGTGAACTGGGGGGAGGGTTAAAGCCCCAGCATTTT
TRBJ1-1	TRBV19	.	.	CASTPPGRENTEAFF	TGTGCCAGTACTCCTCCAGGCAGGGAAAACACTGAAGCTTTCTTT
TRBJ1-1	TRBV4-2	TRBD1	.	CASSPTDRAPNTEAFF	TGTGCCAGCAGCCCGACGGACAGGGCACCGAACACTGAAGCTTTCTTT
TRBJ2-2	TRBV20-1	.	.	CSARDQSYTGELFF	TGCAGTGCTAGGGATCAGTCGTACACCGGGGAGCTGTTTTTT
TRBJ2-7	TRBV28	.	many	CASTPSISYSYEQYF	TGTGCCAGCACTCCATCTATTAGCTACTCCTACGAGCAGTACTTC
TRBJ1-3	TRBV6-5	.	many	CASSLGEMTIYF	TGTGCCAGCAGTCTCGGCGAGATGACCATATATTTT